This TCR beta chain appears in the sequencing data of a study of T cell repertoires in cytomegalovirus infection. Study-wide context: The public TCR beta signatures pointed to both CMV infection and matching HLA type.

Trimming took off 4 bases at V and 4 bases at J, with 10 bases between the two ends. CDR1 SQVTM and CDR2 ANQGSEA come from the germline V gene. The CDR3 has 12 amino acids. This clonotype was seen once. TCRdb reanalysed the reads using MiXCR and keeps one entry per CDR3 protein. This table holds 100,000 to 150,000 distinct CDR3 sequences, 7% to 9.5% found once. The receptor's source is a human donor in good health (CMV status not recorded). Some clones in this sample may be carry-over from other donors' samples. The material sequenced was PBMCs. The J gene is TRBJ1-2, the V gene TRBV29-1; D might be TRBD1 (6 bases). The CDR3 here is CSVARGPYGYTF. CDR3 nucleotides: TGCAGCGTTGCCAGGGGCCCCTATGGCTACACCTTC.